What follows are 25 T cell receptor beta chains derived from one specimen sequenced in a study of somatic mutations in cytotoxic T cells in rheumatoid arthritis (dated by TCRdb to the late 2010s). The method was the immunoSEQ multiplex PCR assay. Drawn from immuneACCESS, this table holds only the in-frame rearrangements with V and J called that TCRdb kept. Clones are partly lost; checked studies trace under half to an unresolved V gene and leave the rest unexplained. The sample table shows about 23,000 clones, and more than 80% are seen once. The ten largest clonotypes hold 3.5% to 4.5% of the sample. Sequenced: CD8+ T cells sorted from blood. Receptors originate from an adult with rheumatoid arthritis.

The V gene is TRBV7-9, the J gene TRBJ2-7; 10 nucleotides agree with TRBD1. The trim removed 5 bases at V and 6 bases at J, leaving 7 bases unmatched. CDR1 SEHNR and CDR2 FQNEAQ come from the germline V gene (reference sequence). CDR3 size: 14 residues. CDR3 nucleotide sequence: TGTGCCAGCAGCCCGACAGGGGGCCAGCGCGAGCAGTACTTC. Residues: CASSPTGGQREQYF.

V is TRBV13 and J is TRBJ1-1; the match to TRBD1 covers 9 bases. The CDR3 runs to 17 residues. V lost 1 base to trimming and J lost 0 bases; unmatched junction nucleotides: 6. CDR1 is PRHDT and CDR2 is FYEKMQ in the germline V gene (reference sequence). This chain's CDR3 is CASSLDADRGLNTEAFF. The CDR3 bases are TGTGCCAGCAGCTTAGATGCGGACAGGGGACTGAACACTGAAGCTTTCTTT.

The genes are TRBV7-2 and TRBJ2-5; D may be TRBD2 (5 bases). Germline CDR1 and CDR2: SGHTA and FQGNSA. The CDR3 extends over 13 amino acids. V lost 5 bases and J lost 6, with 13 bases in between. The CDR3, as DNA: TGTGCCAGCAGCCGAGACTACATGCAGACCCAGTACTTC. Its protein product is CASSRDYMQTQYF.

In its sample, this clone was seen once. The J gene is TRBJ2-1, the V gene TRBV27; no reliable D call. The length of the CDR3 is 15 residues. In germline, CDR1 is MNHEY, CDR2 SMNVEV (reference sequence). Trimming took 6 bases from V and 2 from J, leaving 14 bases between them. The CDR3 here is CASSQRLATYNEQFF. As DNA, the CDR3 is TGTGCCAGCAGCCAACGATTAGCTACCTACAATGAGCAGTTCTTC.

This clone was seen a handful of times. The rearrangement uses TRBV27 and TRBJ1-1; no clear D gene. The CDR3 covers 13 residues. The V end lost 6 bases, the J end lost 0 bases, and 8 bases lay between the germline ends. The germline gives CDR1 MNHEY, CDR2 SMNVEV (reference sequence). The CDR3 DNA follows: TGTGCCAGCAGCACCCCCATGAACACTGAAGCTTTCTTT. Its translation: CASSTPMNTEAFF.

V gene TRBV4-2 combines with J gene TRBJ1-1; D uncertain. Germline CDR1 and CDR2: LGHNA and YNFKEQ. The CDR3 has 14 residues. Trimming stripped 5 bases from V and 3 bases from J, with 13 bases between. In nucleotides, the CDR3 is TGTGCCAGCAGCTTTGGATGGTCTGACACTGAAGCTTTCTTT. Translated, it gives CASSFGWSDTEAFF.

The chain employs TRBV10-3 and TRBJ1-3; D is unclear. The CDR3 totals 14 residues. V lost 2 bases, J lost 2 bases, and 7 bases lay in between. CDR1 and CDR2 from the germline V gene are ENHRY and SYGVKD. CDR3 protein: CAISERETGNTIYF. The CDR3 region has the DNA TGTGCCATCAGTGAGCGGGAAACTGGAAACACCATATATTTT.

This clone is categorized as medium-sized (0.01 to 0.1%). Here the CDR3 DNA reads TGTGCCAGCAGCCAGATCCTGGGTACTGCTGGCAATGAGCAGTTCTTC. Protein sequence: CASSQILGTAGNEQFF. J is TRBJ2-1 and V is TRBV4-2; D not resolved. The germline V gene encodes CDR1 LGHNA and CDR2 YNFKEQ. This CDR3 is 16 amino acids long. V dropped 3 bases and J dropped 6 bases, with 18 bases sitting between them.

The gene calls are TRBV6-6 and TRBJ2-7; TRBD1 is a possible D gene (8 bases). The germline V gene encodes CDR1 MNHNY and CDR2 SVGAGI (reference sequence). Trimming removed 6 bases at V and 3 bases at J, with 21 bases between. CDR3 size: 16 residues. CDR3 nucleotide sequence: TGTGCCAGCAGCGCGGGAGCCCGCGACAGGGGCTACGAGCAGTACTTC. It translates to CASSAGARDRGYEQYF.

This rearrangement joins TRBV11-2 to TRBJ1-4; TRBD1 matches 9 bases. CDR1 and CDR2 (germline): SGHAT, FQNNGV. CDR3 length: 14 amino acids. The trim removed 4 bases at V and 8 bases at J, leaving 5 bases unmatched. The CDR3 is CASSSSTGGEKLFF. CDR3 sequence (DNA): TGTGCCAGCAGCTCCTCGACAGGGGGGGAAAAACTGTTTTTT.

This chain uses TRBV6-1 with TRBJ1-2; D is unclear. Trimming removed 2 bases at V and 7 bases at J, with 11 bases between. CDR1 and CDR2 from the germline V gene are MNHNS and SASEGT. This CDR3 contains 13 residues. CDR3: CASSEWEGVGYTF. For the CDR3, the DNA is TGTGCCAGCAGTGAATGGGAGGGTGTTGGCTACACCTTC.

J is TRBJ1-2 and V is TRBV5-1; 10 nucleotides align to TRBD1. The CDR3 contains 15 residues. The germline V gene encodes CDR1 SGHRS and CDR2 YFSETQ. With 0 bases clipped from V and 4 bases from J, the junction kept 3 bases outside the gene matches. The CDR3 sequence is CASSLAGTGAYGYTF. In DNA, the CDR3 is TGCGCCAGCAGCTTGGCTGGGACAGGGGCCTATGGCTACACCTTC.

This clone was seen only once. This chain joins TRBV6-1 and TRBJ2-7; perhaps TRBD2 as D (5 bases). This CDR3 comprises 14 residues. With 4 bases removed from V and 0 bases from J, the gap between germline ends came to 10 bases. Germline CDR1 MNHNS, CDR2 SASEGT. This chain's CDR3 is CASSGMRVSYEQYF. The DNA for the CDR3 is TGTGCCAGCAGTGGGATGAGGGTCTCCTACGAGCAGTACTTC.

The chain has TRBV7-9 and TRBJ1-2; 8 nucleotides align to TRBD1. The CDR3 runs 14 residues. Germline V gene data show CDR1 as SEHNR and CDR2 as FQNEAQ (reference sequence). V shed 5 bases, J shed 4 bases, and the junction held 6 bases outside the gene matches. As DNA, the CDR3 is TGTGCCAGCAGCCTACGAGACAGGGGCTATGGCTACACCTTC. Protein: CASSLRDRGYGYTF.

The chain employs TRBV4-3 and TRBJ1-1; D gene uncertain. V lost 0 bases to trimming and J lost 0 bases, with 5 bases between them. The CDR3 extends over 14 amino acids. Germline assignment: CDR1 LGHNA and CDR2 YSLEER. The CDR3 DNA reads as TGCGCCAGCAGCCAAGATCCAGTGAACACTGAAGCTTTCTTT. Its translation: CASSQDPVNTEAFF.

The V gene is TRBV18, the J gene TRBJ2-3, with 8 bases fitting TRBD2. The V gene's germline CDR1 is KGHSH and CDR2 LQKENI. The CDR3 runs 16 residues. Losses at the gene ends were 5 bases for V and 6 bases for J; bases not matched to a gene: 13. The CDR3 loop is CASSSPTGTSHDTQYF. The CDR3 DNA is TGTGCCAGCTCATCCCCTACCGGGACTAGTCACGATACGCAGTATTTT.

The V and J genes are TRBV27 and TRBJ1-3; a possible D gene is TRBD1 (6 bases). The germline gives CDR1 MNHEY, CDR2 SMNVEV (reference sequence). V lost 6 bases and J 3 bases, leaving 15 bases between the germline ends. The CDR3 is made up of 15 amino acids. The CDR3 DNA sequence: TGTGCCAGCAGAATGGGGCAGGGGTTTGGAAACACCATATATTTT. Translating gives CASRMGQGFGNTIYF.

The chain carries TRBV4-3 and TRBJ1-2; tentative D call: TRBD1 (5 bases). The CDR3 loop spans 15 amino acids. The germline V and J ends were trimmed by 3 bases and 9 bases, with 20 bases remaining between them. Germline-derived CDR1 and CDR2 are LGHNA and YSLEER. The CDR3 protein is CASSQDISSSFSYTF. DNA of the CDR3: TGCGCCAGCAGCCAGGACATTAGCTCCAGTTTCAGCTACACCTTC.

J is TRBJ2-3 and V is TRBV10-1; perhaps TRBD1 as D (5 bases). With 2 bases removed from V and 2 bases from J, the gap between germline ends came to 8 bases. This CDR3 region has 14 residues. Per germline, CDR1 WNHNN and CDR2 SYGVQD (reference sequence). The CDR3 DNA follows: TGCGCCAGCAGTGAGGGGGCCCTCACAGATACGCAGTATTTT. As protein: CASSEGALTDTQYF.

The CDR3 DNA reads as TGTGCCAGCAGCGAGAGGGACGGGGGCGGCGAGCAGTACTTC. Protein sequence: CASSERDGGGEQYF. This chain connects TRBV6-1 to TRBJ2-7; either TRBD1 or TRBD2 may fit D (6 bases each). Trimming cost V 6 bases and J 6 bases, with 18 bases left between them. Germline V gene data show CDR1 as MNHNS and CDR2 as SASEGT. The CDR3 loop spans 14 amino acids.

This clone is deemed medium-sized. The genes are TRBV4-3 and TRBJ1-1, with D possibly TRBD1 on 5 matching bases. The CDR3 extends over 17 amino acids. The germline V gene has CDR1 LGHNA and CDR2 YSLEER. V was clipped by 1 base and J by 0 bases, with 15 bases between them. CDR3: CASSQGSGGGMNTEAFF. The CDR3, as DNA: TGCGCCAGCAGCCAAGGCTCCGGGGGGGGGATGAACACTGAAGCTTTCTTT.

The chain couples TRBV10-2 to TRBJ2-3; 8 bases agree with TRBD2. This CDR3 has 17 amino acids. V trimming: 1 base; J trimming: 3 bases; junction bases outside the gene matches: 9. The germline CDR1 and CDR2 sequences are WSHSY and SAAADI. The CDR3 spells CASSELSSGVITDTQYF. The CDR3 DNA reads as TGCGCCAGCAGTGAGTTAAGTAGCGGGGTTATTACAGATACGCAGTATTTT.

Only one count was recorded for this clone. The rearrangement links TRBV27 to TRBJ2-7; D may be TRBD2 (5 bases). The germline gives CDR1 MNHEY, CDR2 SMNVEV (reference sequence). Trimming left V 5 bases short and J 3 bases short, with 20 bases between. The length of the CDR3 is 16 residues. The CDR3, as DNA: TGTGCCAGCAGTCCATCCCACGGACTTTTGGGCTACGAGCAGTACTTC. Residues: CASSPSHGLLGYEQYF.

The chain employs TRBV29-1 and TRBJ2-3; no definite D call. The germline CDR1 and CDR2 sequences are SQVTM and ANQGSEA. The CDR3 loop spans 11 amino acids. With 5 bases removed from V and 4 bases from J, the gap between germline ends came to 7 bases. CDR3 in DNA: TGCAGCGTTTGCAAGGCAGATACGCAGTATTTT. This encodes CSVCKADTQYF.

The chain employs TRBV7-2 and TRBJ2-7; D unclear. This CDR3 is 13 amino acids long. CDR1 is SGHTA, CDR2 FQGNSA, per germline. V was clipped by 5 bases and J by 3 bases, with 11 bases between them. This chain's CDR3 is CASSPMKGYEQYF. In DNA, the CDR3 is TGTGCCAGCAGCCCTATGAAGGGCTACGAGCAGTACTTC. Full variable domain (remainder filled in from reference TRBV7-2 and TRBJ2-7): GAGVSQSPSNKVTEKGKDVELRCDPISGHTALYWYRQSLGQGLEFLIYFQGNSAPDKSGLPSDRFSAERTGGSVSTLTIQRTQQEDSAVYLCASSPMKGYEQYFGPGTRLTVT.